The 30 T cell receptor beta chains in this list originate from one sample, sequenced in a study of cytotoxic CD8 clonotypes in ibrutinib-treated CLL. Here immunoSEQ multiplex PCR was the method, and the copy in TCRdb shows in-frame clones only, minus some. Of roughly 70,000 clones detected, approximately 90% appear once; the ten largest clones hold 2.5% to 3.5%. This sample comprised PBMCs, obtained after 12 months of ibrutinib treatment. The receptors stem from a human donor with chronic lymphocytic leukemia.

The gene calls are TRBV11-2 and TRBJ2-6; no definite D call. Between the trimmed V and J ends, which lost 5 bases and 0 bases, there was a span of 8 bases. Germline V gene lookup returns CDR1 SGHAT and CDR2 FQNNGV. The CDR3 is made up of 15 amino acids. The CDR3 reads CASSLMSSGANVLTF. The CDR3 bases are TGTGCCAGCAGCCTTATGAGCTCTGGGGCCAACGTCCTGACTTTC.

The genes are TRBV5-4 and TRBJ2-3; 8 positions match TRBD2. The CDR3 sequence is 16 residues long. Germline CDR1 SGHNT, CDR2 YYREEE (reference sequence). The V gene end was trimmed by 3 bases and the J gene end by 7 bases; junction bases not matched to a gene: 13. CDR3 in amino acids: CASSSLGEGGRNTQYF. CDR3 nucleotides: TGTGCCAGCAGCTCGCTAGGGGAGGGCGGGAGGAATACGCAGTATTTT.

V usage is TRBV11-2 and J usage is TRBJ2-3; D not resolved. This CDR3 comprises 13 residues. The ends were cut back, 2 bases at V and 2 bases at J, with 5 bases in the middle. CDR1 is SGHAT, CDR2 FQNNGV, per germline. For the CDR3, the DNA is TGTGCCAGCAGCTTAACTAACACAGATACGCAGTATTTT. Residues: CASSLTNTDTQYF.

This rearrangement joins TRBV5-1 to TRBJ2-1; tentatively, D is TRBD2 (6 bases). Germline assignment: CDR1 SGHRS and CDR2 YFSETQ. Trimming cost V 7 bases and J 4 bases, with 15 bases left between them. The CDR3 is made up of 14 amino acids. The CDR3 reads CASAAAAGYNEQFF. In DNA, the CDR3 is TGCGCCAGCGCCGCAGCGGCGGGGTACAATGAGCAGTTCTTC.

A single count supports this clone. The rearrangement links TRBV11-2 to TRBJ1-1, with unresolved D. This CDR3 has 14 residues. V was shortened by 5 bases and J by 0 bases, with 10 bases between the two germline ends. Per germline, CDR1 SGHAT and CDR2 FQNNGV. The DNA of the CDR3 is TGTGCCAGCAGCCACATCCAGCTGAACACTGAAGCTTTCTTT. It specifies CASSHIQLNTEAFF.

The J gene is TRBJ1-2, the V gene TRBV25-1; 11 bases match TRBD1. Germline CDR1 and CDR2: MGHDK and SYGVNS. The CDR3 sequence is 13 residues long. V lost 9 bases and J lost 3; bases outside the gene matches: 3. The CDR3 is CASWTGGHYGYTF. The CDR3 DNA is TGTGCCAGTTGGACAGGGGGCCACTATGGCTACACCTTC.

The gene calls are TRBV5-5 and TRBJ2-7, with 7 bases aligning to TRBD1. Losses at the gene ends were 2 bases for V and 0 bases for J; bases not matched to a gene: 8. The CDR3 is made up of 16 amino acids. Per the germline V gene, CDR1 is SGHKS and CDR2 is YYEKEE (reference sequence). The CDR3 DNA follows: TGTGCCAGCAGCTTCTTAGGGGGCGAAAGCTCCTACGAGCAGTACTTC. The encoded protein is CASSFLGGESSYEQYF.

CDR3 sequence: CATSRDQGRNQPQHF. The CDR3 bases are TGTGCCACCAGCAGAGATCAGGGGCGCAATCAGCCCCAGCATTTT. The rearrangement links TRBV15 to TRBJ1-5, with D perhaps TRBD1 (6 bases). CDR3 length: 15 amino acids. Per the germline V gene, CDR1 is LNHNV and CDR2 is YYDKDF (reference sequence). V lost 0 bases to trimming and J lost 2 bases, with 8 bases between them.

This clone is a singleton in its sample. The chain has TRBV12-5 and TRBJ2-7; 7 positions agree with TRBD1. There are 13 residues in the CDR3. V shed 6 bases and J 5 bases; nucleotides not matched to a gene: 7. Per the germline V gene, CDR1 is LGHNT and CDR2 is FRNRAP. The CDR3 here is CASGNDRVDEQYF. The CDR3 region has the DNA TGTGCTAGTGGGAACGACAGGGTGGACGAGCAGTACTTC.

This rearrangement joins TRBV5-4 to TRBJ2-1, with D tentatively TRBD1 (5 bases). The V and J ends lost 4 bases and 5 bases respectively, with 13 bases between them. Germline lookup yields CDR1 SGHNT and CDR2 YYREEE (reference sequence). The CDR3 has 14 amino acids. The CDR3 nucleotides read TGTGCCAGCAGCCAGGGTTCCAGTAACAATGAGCAGTTCTTC. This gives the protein CASSQGSSNNEQFF.

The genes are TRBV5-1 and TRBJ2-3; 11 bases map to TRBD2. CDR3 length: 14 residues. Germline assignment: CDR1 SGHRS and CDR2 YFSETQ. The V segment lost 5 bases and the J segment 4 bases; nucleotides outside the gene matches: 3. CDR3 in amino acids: CASRSGLAADTQYF. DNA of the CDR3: TGCGCCAGCAGGTCGGGACTAGCGGCAGATACGCAGTATTTT.

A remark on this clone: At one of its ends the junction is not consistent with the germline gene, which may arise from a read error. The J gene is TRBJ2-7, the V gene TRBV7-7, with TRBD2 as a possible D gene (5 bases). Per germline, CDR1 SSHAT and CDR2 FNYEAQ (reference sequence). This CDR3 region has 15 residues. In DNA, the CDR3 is TGTGCTAGCAGCTTAGATCGGGGATCCTCCCGCGAGCAGTACTTC. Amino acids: CASSLDRGSSREQYF.

The CDR3 loop reads CASNIGQGWNTGELFF. DNA for the CDR3: TGCGCCAGCAACATCGGACAGGGGTGGAACACCGGGGAGCTGTTTTTT. J is TRBJ2-2 and V is TRBV23-1, with 9 positions matching TRBD1. TRBV23-1 is treated as an ORF (open reading frame) with a function not yet certain. The CDR3 is made up of 16 amino acids. Trimming at V came to 7 bases and at J to 1 base, leaving 7 bases not matched to a gene.

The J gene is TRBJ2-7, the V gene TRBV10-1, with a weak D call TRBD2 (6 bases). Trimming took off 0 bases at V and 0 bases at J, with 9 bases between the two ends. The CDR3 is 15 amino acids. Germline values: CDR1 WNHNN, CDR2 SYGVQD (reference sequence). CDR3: CASSESGGDSYEQYF. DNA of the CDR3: TGCGCCAGCAGTGAGTCGGGGGGAGACTCCTACGAGCAGTACTTC.

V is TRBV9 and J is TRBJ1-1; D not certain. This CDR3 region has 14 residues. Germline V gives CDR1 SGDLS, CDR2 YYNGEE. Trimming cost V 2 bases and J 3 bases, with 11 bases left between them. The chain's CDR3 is CASSVVDPHTEAFF. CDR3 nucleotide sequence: TGTGCCAGCAGCGTCGTCGACCCTCACACTGAAGCTTTCTTT.

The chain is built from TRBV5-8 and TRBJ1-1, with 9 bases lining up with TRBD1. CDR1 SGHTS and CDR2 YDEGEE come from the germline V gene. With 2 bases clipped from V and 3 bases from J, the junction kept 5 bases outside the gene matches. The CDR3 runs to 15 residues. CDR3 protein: CASSFTGGFYTEAFF. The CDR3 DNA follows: TGTGCCAGCAGCTTCACAGGGGGCTTCTACACTGAAGCTTTCTTT.

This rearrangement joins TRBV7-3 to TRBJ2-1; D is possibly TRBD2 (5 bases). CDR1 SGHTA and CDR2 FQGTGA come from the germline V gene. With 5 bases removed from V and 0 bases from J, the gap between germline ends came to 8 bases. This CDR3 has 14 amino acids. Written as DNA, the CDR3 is TGTGCCAGCAGCCCCGGACTCTCCTACAATGAGCAGTTCTTC. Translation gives CASSPGLSYNEQFF.

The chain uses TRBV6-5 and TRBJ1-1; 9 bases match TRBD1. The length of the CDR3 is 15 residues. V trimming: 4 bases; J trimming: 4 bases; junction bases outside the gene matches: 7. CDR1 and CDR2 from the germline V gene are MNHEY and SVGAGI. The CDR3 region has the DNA TGTGCCAGCAGTTTGGAACAGGGGGCAGTCACTGAAGCTTTCTTT. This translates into CASSLEQGAVTEAFF.

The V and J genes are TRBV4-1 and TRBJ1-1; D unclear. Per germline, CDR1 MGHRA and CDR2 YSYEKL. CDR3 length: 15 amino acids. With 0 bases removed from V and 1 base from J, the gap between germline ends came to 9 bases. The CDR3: CASSQESPANTEAFF. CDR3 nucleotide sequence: TGCGCCAGCAGCCAAGAGTCCCCAGCGAACACTGAAGCTTTCTTT.

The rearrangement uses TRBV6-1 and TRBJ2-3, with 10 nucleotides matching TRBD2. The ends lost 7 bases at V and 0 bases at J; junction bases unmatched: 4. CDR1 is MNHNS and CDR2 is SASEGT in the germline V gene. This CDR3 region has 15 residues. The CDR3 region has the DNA TGTGCCAGCACCCGACTAGCGGGTAGCACAGATACGCAGTATTTT. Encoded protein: CASTRLAGSTDTQYF.

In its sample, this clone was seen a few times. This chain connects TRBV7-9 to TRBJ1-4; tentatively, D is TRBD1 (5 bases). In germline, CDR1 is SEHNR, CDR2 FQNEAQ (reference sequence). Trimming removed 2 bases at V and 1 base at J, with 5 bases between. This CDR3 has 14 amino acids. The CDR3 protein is CASSLRGTNEKLFF. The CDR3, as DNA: TGTGCCAGCAGCTTAAGGGGAACTAATGAAAAACTGTTTTTT.

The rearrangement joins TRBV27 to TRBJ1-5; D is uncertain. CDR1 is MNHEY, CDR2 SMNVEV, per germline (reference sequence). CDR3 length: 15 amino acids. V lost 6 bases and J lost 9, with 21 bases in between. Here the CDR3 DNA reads TGTGCCAGCAGGGCGCGAAGGCACGGCTGGGGGCCCCAGCATTTT. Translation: CASRARRHGWGPQHF.

This CDR3 reads CASSQALRLAGSYNEQFF. The DNA of the CDR3 is TGTGCCAGCAGCCAAGCATTACGACTAGCGGGCTCCTACAATGAGCAGTTCTTC. The chain has TRBV4-2 and TRBJ2-1, with 10 bases identical to TRBD2. The CDR3 length is 18 residues. V was clipped by 1 base and J by 0 bases; unmatched bases: 6. CDR1 is LGHNA, CDR2 YNFKEQ, per germline.

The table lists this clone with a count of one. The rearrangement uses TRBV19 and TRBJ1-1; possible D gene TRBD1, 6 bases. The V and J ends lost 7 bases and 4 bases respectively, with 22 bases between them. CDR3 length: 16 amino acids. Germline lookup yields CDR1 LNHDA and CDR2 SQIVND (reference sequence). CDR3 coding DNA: TGTGCCAGTATAGCCCAGGGGTGGAGTTGGGGCACTGAAGCTTTCTTT. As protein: CASIAQGWSWGTEAFF.

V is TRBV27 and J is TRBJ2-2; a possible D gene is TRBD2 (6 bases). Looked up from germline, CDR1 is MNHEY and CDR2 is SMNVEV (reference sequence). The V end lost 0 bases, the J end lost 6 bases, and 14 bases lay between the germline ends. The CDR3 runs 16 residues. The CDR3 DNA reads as TGTGCCAGCAGTTTATCCCAGACTAGTAAATCCGGGGAGCTGTTTTTT. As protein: CASSLSQTSKSGELFF.

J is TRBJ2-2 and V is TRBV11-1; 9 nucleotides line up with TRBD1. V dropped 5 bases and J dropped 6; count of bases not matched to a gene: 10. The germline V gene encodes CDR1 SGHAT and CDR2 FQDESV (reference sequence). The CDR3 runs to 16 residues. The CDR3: CASSPGQGLYAGELFF. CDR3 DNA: TGTGCCAGCAGCCCGGGACAGGGCCTTTATGCCGGGGAGCTGTTTTTT.

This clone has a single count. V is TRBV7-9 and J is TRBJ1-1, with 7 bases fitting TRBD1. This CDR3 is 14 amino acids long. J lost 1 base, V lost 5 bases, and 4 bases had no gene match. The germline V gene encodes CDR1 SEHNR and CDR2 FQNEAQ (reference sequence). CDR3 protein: CASSPKGANTEAFF. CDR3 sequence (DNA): TGTGCCAGCAGCCCCAAGGGGGCGAACACTGAAGCTTTCTTT. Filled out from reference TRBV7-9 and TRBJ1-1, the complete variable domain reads DTGVSQNPRHKITKRGQNVTFRCDPISEHNRLYWYRQTLGQGPEFLTYFQNEAQLEKSRLLSDRFSAERPKGSFSTLEIQRTEQGDSAMYLCASSPKGANTEAFFGQGTRLTVV.

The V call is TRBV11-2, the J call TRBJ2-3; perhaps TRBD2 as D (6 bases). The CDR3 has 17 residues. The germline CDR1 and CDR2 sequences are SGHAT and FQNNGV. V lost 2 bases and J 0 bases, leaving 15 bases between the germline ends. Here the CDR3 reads CASSLFRSGRSTDTQYF. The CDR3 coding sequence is TGTGCCAGCAGCTTATTCCGCAGCGGGCGTAGCACAGATACGCAGTATTTT.

The CDR3 protein is CASSLEGVQPQHF. CDR3 bases: TGCGCCAGCAGCTTGGAGGGGGTTCAGCCCCAGCATTTT. The V call is TRBV5-1, the J call TRBJ1-5; D is perhaps TRBD1 (6 bases). Between the trimmed V and J ends, which lost 0 bases and 6 bases, there was a span of 7 bases. Germline V gives CDR1 SGHRS, CDR2 YFSETQ. The CDR3 contains 13 residues.

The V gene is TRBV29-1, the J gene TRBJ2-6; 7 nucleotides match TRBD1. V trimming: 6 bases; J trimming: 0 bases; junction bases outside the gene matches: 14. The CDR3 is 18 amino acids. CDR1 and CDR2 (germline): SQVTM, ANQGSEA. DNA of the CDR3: TGCAGCGTCGAAACTCTGGGGGACAGTTCCTCTGGGGCCAACGTCCTGACTTTC. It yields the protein CSVETLGDSSSGANVLTF.